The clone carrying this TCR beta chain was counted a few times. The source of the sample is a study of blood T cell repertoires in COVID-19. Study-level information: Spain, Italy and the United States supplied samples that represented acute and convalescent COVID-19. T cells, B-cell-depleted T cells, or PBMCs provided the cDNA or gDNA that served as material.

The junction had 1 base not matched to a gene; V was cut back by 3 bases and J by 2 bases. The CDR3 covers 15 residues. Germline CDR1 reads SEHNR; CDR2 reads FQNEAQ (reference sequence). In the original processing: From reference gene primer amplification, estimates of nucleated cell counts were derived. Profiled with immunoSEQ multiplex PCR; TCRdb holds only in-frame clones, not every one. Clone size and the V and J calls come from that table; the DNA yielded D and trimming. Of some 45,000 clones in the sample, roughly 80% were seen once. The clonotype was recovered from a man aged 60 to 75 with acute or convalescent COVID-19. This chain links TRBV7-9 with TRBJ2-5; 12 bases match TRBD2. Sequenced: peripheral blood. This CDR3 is CASSLTSGGQETQYF. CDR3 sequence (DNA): TGTGCCAGCAGCTTGACTAGCGGGGGACAAGAGACCCAGTACTTC.